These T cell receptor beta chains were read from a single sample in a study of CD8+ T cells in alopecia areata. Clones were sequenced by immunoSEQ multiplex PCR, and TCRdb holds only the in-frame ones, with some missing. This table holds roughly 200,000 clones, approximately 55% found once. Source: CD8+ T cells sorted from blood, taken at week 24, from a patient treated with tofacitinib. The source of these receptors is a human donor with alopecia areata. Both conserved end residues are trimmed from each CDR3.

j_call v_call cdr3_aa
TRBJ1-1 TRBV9 ASSEGQGNTEAF
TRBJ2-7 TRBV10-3 AITTDRDYEQY
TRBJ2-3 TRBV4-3 ASSQNLGEGPDTQY
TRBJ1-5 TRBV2 ASSEGGGQPQH
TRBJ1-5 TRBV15 ATSRALAGQPQH
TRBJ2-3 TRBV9 ASSVEASGSTDTQY
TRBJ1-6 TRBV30 AWSPGAGDSPLH
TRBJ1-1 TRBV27 ASGTNRDAEAF
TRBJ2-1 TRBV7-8 ASSFRTSGGNEQF
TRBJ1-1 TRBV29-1 SVSGGENTEAF
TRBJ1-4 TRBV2 ASSEGDYREKLF
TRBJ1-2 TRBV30 AWESGTGRDGYT
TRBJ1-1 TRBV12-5 ASGLVSGGTGRLNTEAF
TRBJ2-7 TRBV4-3 ASSQDTGGEQY
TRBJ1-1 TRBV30 AWSEGAGNTEAF
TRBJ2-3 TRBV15 ATSRGERLADTQY